A single sample is the source of the 29 T cell receptor beta chains below, sequenced in a study of T cells in Graves' hyperthyroidism and ophthalmopathy. Amplification yielded TCR beta CDR3 regions, with RNA transcripts as the source. HTBI primers were used for first-round RT-PCR of the TCR CDR3. TCRdb re-derived calls from the multiplex PCR reads in MiXCR, one entry per CDR3 protein. Of some 490,000 distinct CDR3 sequences listed, about 16% were seen once; the top ten hold 25% to 30%. Specimen: blood. The receptor set was obtained from a woman in her 30s with Graves' ophthalmopathy.

In its sample, this clonotype was seen many times. The chain combines TRBV6-1 with TRBJ1-5; D uncertain. This CDR3 has 13 amino acids. The V end was cut by 8 bases, the J end by 4 bases, with 12 bases between. The germline CDR1 and CDR2 sequences are MNHNS and SASEGT. CDR3 in DNA: TGTGCCAGCTCCCTAAGGGAGAATCAGCCCCAGCATTTT. Protein: CASSLRENQPQHF.

This clonotype appeared many times. The V call is TRBV28, the J call TRBJ1-1; 7 bases match TRBD1. Unmatched junction bases numbered 6, after V lost 5 bases and J lost 6 bases. The CDR3 has 13 residues. Germline values: CDR1 MDHEN, CDR2 SYDVKM. This CDR3 reads CASSPTGVPEAFF. The CDR3 DNA follows: TGTGCCAGCAGTCCAACAGGGGTCCCTGAAGCTTTCTTT.

This clonotype was observed a few times. V and J are TRBV4-3 and TRBJ1-1, with 9 bases fitting TRBD1. The CDR3 is made up of 16 amino acids. From germline, CDR1 is LGHNA and CDR2 YSLEER. With 0 bases clipped from V and 0 bases from J, the junction kept 2 bases outside the gene matches. The CDR3, as DNA: TGCGCCAGCAGCCAAGAAGGACAGGGGATGAACACTGAAGCTTTCTTT. Amino acids: CASSQEGQGMNTEAFF.

This clonotype was counted only a few times. The chain combines TRBV9 with TRBJ2-1; D is undetermined. This CDR3 contains 12 residues. V lost 3 bases to trimming and J lost 10 bases, with 11 bases between them. Germline V CDR1 and CDR2: SGDLS, YYNGEE. Here the CDR3 reads CASSAHGGEQFF. The CDR3 DNA is TGTGCCAGCAGCGCGCATGGTGGGGAGCAGTTCTTC.

With respect to this clonotype: One end of the junction does not line up with germline, which may come from a read error. The CDR3 coding sequence is TGTGCCAGCAGTCCGAACTGGGAGCAGCTCTTC. As protein: CASSPNWEQLF. The chain couples TRBV12-3 or TRBV12-4 to TRBJ2-1, with D perhaps matching TRBD2 (5 bases). This CDR3 contains 11 residues.

Ten or more counts support this clonotype. This chain joins TRBV5-1 and TRBJ2-1; 9 nucleotides align to TRBD1. This CDR3 region has 20 residues. V trimming: 0 bases; J trimming: 6 bases; junction bases outside the gene matches: 19. Germline lookup yields CDR1 SGHRS and CDR2 YFSETQ. The CDR3 protein is CASSLVLGTGLFAESNEQFF. CDR3 in DNA: TGCGCCAGCAGCTTGGTATTAGGGACAGGGTTATTTGCAGAGTCCAATGAGCAGTTCTTC. The full variable domain, with the rest looked up from reference TRBV5-1 and TRBJ2-1, is KAGVTQTPRYLIKTRGQQVTLSCSPISGHRSVSWYQQTPGQGLQFLFEYFSETQRNKGNFPGRFSGRQFSNSRSEMNVSTLELGDSALYLCASSLVLGTGLFAESNEQFFGPGTRLTVL.

The chain has TRBV12-5 and TRBJ1-1; D unresolved. V lost 1 base to trimming and J lost 10 bases, with 13 bases between them. Germline V gene sequence: CDR1 LGHNT, CDR2 FRNRAP. The CDR3 sequence is 13 residues long. The CDR3 loop is CASGLDATVAAFF. CDR3 nucleotides: TGTGCTAGTGGTTTGGACGCAACAGTAGCAGCTTTCTTT.

This clonotype showed up many times. The V and J genes are TRBV28 and TRBJ1-6, with 10 nucleotides matching TRBD1. The CDR3 loop spans 18 amino acids. V gave up 5 bases and J gave up 5 bases; unmatched junction bases: 12. Germline assignment: CDR1 MDHEN and CDR2 SYDVKM. CDR3 coding DNA: TGTGCCAGCAGTCCTACACCGGGACAGGGGACGAATAATTCACCCCTCCACTTT. Translation: CASSPTPGQGTNNSPLHF.

This clonotype was counted many times. The chain combines TRBV5-1 with TRBJ2-5; 7 bases are a match to TRBD2. V was clipped by 7 bases and J by 2 bases; unmatched bases: 8. The CDR3 length is 14 residues. Germline V gene data show CDR1 as SGHRS and CDR2 as YFSETQ. In DNA, the CDR3 is TGCGCCAGCTCACTAGCGTTTCGGCAAGAGACCCAGTACTTC. Translated, it gives CASSLAFRQETQYF.

This clonotype was seen ten or more times. This rearrangement joins TRBV10-1 to TRBJ2-7; D is perhaps TRBD1 (5 bases). V lost 4 bases, J lost 3 bases, and 13 bases lay in between. CDR3 size: 14 residues. Germline V CDR1 and CDR2: WNHNN, SYGVQD (reference sequence). This chain's CDR3 is CASSGTRTRYEQYF. The DNA of the CDR3 is TGCGCCAGCAGTGGGACCCGGACACGCTACGAGCAGTACTTC.

This clonotype was seen ten or more times. The CDR3 protein is CASSYRDTSTDTQYF. The CDR3 DNA reads as TGTGCCAGCAGTTACCGGGACACAAGCACAGATACGCAGTATTTT. The chain employs TRBV28 and TRBJ2-3; D is possibly TRBD1 (6 bases). V was trimmed by 4 bases and J by 0 bases, leaving 11 bases between them. The CDR3 loop spans 15 amino acids. Germline CDR1 reads MDHEN; CDR2 reads SYDVKM.

This clonotype was counted many times. The V gene is TRBV5-4, the J gene TRBJ1-1; possibly TRBD1 for D (6 bases). The V gene lost 4 bases and the J gene lost 3 bases, with 19 bases spanning the gap. The germline gives CDR1 SGHNT, CDR2 YYREEE (reference sequence). CDR3 length equals 16 residues. CDR3 nucleotides: TGTGCCAGCAGCATGAACAGGGTCAGGGCGTACACTGAAGCTTTCTTT. It encodes CASSMNRVRAYTEAFF.

This clonotype was seen ten or more times. The rearrangement joins TRBV4-2 to TRBJ2-7, with a tentative D call TRBD2 (6 bases). V was cut by 2 bases and J by 3 bases, with 17 bases left in between. Germline CDR1 reads LGHNA; CDR2 reads YNFKEQ. This CDR3 contains 16 residues. This chain's CDR3 is CASSQRFSGVGYEQYF. CDR3 nucleotide sequence: TGTGCCAGCAGCCAAAGGTTCTCGGGAGTCGGCTACGAGCAGTACTTC.

This clonotype was detected many times. The CDR3 bases are TGTGCCAGCAGCTCCCCCGGCCAGGAGCTAGCCAAAAACATTCAGTACTTC. Translation: CASSSPGQELAKNIQYF. The chain employs TRBV11-2 and TRBJ2-4, with D unresolved. The CDR3 spans 17 residues. CDR1 and CDR2 (germline): SGHAT, FQNNGV. Deletions cut 4 bases from V and 0 bases from J, with 16 bases between.

This clonotype has ten or more counts. The CDR3 DNA reads as TGTGCCAGCAGCCGCCCAGGGACAGGGAGCAATGAGCAGTTCTTC. Its protein product is CASSRPGTGSNEQFF. V gene TRBV11-3 combines with J gene TRBJ2-1, with 9 nucleotides matching TRBD1. CDR3 length: 15 residues. Trimming at V came to 5 bases and at J to 6 bases, leaving 8 bases not matched to a gene. Looked up from germline, CDR1 is SGHNT and CDR2 is YENEEA.

As concerns this clonotype: Just one base apart from a much larger clone, this may be a read error. In DNA, the CDR3 is TGTGCCAGCAGCCCATCCCGCTCCTCCAATGAGCAGTTCTTC. Amino acids: CASSPSRSSNEQFF. The V and J genes are TRBV11-2 and TRBJ2-1; D gene uncertain. The germline gives CDR1 SGHAT, CDR2 FQNNGV. The CDR3 is 14 amino acids.

This clonotype has just a few counts. The rearrangement uses TRBV4-3 and TRBJ1-6, with D perhaps matching TRBD1 (6 bases). Germline V gene data show CDR1 as LGHNA and CDR2 as YSLEER. The length of the CDR3 is 17 residues. Trimming shortened V by 3 bases and J by 5 bases, and 17 bases separated the two germline ends. CDR3 in DNA: TGCGCCAGCAGCCACGTCAGAACAGGGTCCAATAATTCACCCCTCCACTTT. It translates to CASSHVRTGSNNSPLHF.

The rearrangement uses TRBV12-3 or TRBV12-4 and TRBJ1-2; TRBD1 might be the D (5 bases). V was pared by 7 bases and J by 7 bases, with 13 bases between. This CDR3 spans 12 amino acids. The CDR3 spells CASTQTGSGYTF. In nucleotides, the CDR3 is TGTGCCAGCACCCAAACAGGCTCTGGCTACACCTTC.

The CDR3 region has the DNA TGTGCCAGCAGGGATACGGGGCCAGATACGCAGTATTTT. Translating gives CASRDTGPDTQYF. The chain has TRBV6-1 and TRBJ2-3, with D perhaps being TRBD1 or TRBD2 (5 bases each). V was cut by 6 bases and J by 4 bases, with 11 bases left in between. CDR3 length: 13 residues. Germline V gene data show CDR1 as MNHNS and CDR2 as SASEGT.

This chain links TRBV27 with TRBJ2-2; TRBD2 matches 7 bases. The CDR3 has 18 amino acids. V lost 1 base to trimming and J lost 1 base; unmatched junction nucleotides: 9. The V gene's germline CDR1 is MNHEY and CDR2 SMNVEV (reference sequence). The CDR3 DNA follows: TGTGCCAGCAGTTTATTTTCTTTCGGACTAGTGAACACCGGGGAGCTGTTTTTT. This translates into CASSLFSFGLVNTGELFF.

The rearrangement links TRBV28 to TRBJ2-1, with a possible D match to TRBD2 (5 bases). Germline V gene sequence: CDR1 MDHEN, CDR2 SYDVKM. V lost 7 bases to trimming and J lost 1 base, with 17 bases between them. The length of the CDR3 is 16 residues. CDR3: CASKPPGVGSYNEQFF. The CDR3 bases are TGTGCCAGCAAACCCCCCGGGGTTGGGTCCTACAATGAGCAGTTCTTC.

The rearrangement joins TRBV10-3 to TRBJ1-6; D unclear. From germline, CDR1 is ENHRY and CDR2 SYGVKD. The length of the CDR3 is 14 residues. V was pared by 0 bases and J by 7 bases, with 7 bases between. CDR3 loop: CAISESLPNSPLHF. In DNA form, the CDR3 reads TGTGCCATCAGTGAGTCATTACCCAATTCACCCCTCCACTTT.

The V and J genes are TRBV20-1 and TRBJ2-1, with 13 bases aligning to TRBD2. Germline V gene sequence: CDR1 DFQATT, CDR2 SNEGSKA (reference sequence). The J segment lost 4 bases and the V segment lost 5 bases, leaving 5 bases of the junction unmatched. This CDR3 is built from 15 residues. CDR3 residues: CSAGRLAGGYNEQFF. CDR3 in DNA: TGCAGTGCTGGAAGACTAGCGGGAGGTTACAATGAGCAGTTCTTC.

Ten or more counts support this clonotype. The chain joins TRBV7-2 to TRBJ2-3; D is perhaps TRBD2 (5 bases). The CDR3 runs 16 residues. The V end lost 5 bases, the J end lost 0 bases, and 15 bases lay between the germline ends. Germline V gene data show CDR1 as SGHTA and CDR2 as FQGNSA. CDR3 residues: CASSPPGQRSTDTQYF. In nucleotides, the CDR3 is TGTGCCAGCAGCCCCCCGGGCCAGCGGAGCACAGATACGCAGTATTTT.

A word on this clonotype: Since a much larger clone is just one base distant, this may be a read error. The chain has TRBV12-3 or TRBV12-4 and TRBJ2-1, with D hard to call. This CDR3 spans 12 amino acids. The CDR3 sequence: CASSYVGNEQSF. The CDR3 region has the DNA TGTGCCAGCAGTTACGTGGGCAATGAGCAGTCCTTC.

The chain is built from TRBV20-1 and TRBJ2-7; D gene ambiguous. This CDR3 contains 14 residues. CDR1 is DFQATT and CDR2 is SNEGSKA in the germline V gene (reference sequence). Trimming removed 0 bases at V and 2 bases at J, with 11 bases between. CDR3 residues: CSARDGNSPYEQYF. The CDR3 DNA follows: TGCAGTGCTAGAGATGGTAACAGCCCCTACGAGCAGTACTTC.

The V gene is TRBV20-1, the J gene TRBJ2-1; TRBD2 matches at 11 bases. The CDR3 has 14 residues. Germline assignment: CDR1 DFQATT and CDR2 SNEGSKA (reference sequence). The CDR3 spells CRATSGISYNEQFF. The CDR3 DNA reads TGCAGGGCGACTAGCGGGATCTCCTACAATGAGCAGTTCTTC.

There are many counts of this clonotype. The V gene is TRBV29-1, the J gene TRBJ1-5, with unresolved D. The germline gives CDR1 SQVTM, CDR2 ANQGSEA. V shed 4 bases and J shed 0 bases, with 10 bases lying between them. The CDR3 has 14 amino acids. The CDR3, as DNA: TGCAGCGTTGTCGGGCCGGATAGCAATCAGCCCCAGCATTTT. Encoded protein: CSVVGPDSNQPQHF.

Ten or more counts support this clonotype. The V and J genes are TRBV12-3 or TRBV12-4 and TRBJ2-7; 11 nucleotides match TRBD2. Trimming took 6 bases from V and 2 from J; bases not matched to a gene: 3. This CDR3 comprises 14 residues. DNA for the CDR3: TGTGCCAGCAGGGCTAGCGGGGGGACCTACGAGCAGTACTTC. Its translation: CASRASGGTYEQYF.